Sequencing of this T cell receptor beta chain was carried out in a study of T cell responses to AZD1222 COVID-19 vaccine. The assay was immunoSEQ multiplex PCR, and TCRdb's table has in-frame clones only and misses some. The table includes roughly 150,000 clones, over 80% detected once. Study results and caveats: Every sample of the repertoires postdated the peak T cell response. Spike-specific TCR breadth and depth rose after two AZD1222 doses. Clonal diversity was possibly underestimated, and white British individuals and females predominated among donors. Baseline testing showed seropositivity in only six or seven AZD1222 recipients.

This clone was counted a few times. Antigen: not known. The CDR3 consists of 14 residues. V lost 1 base and J lost 1, with 8 bases in between. Germline CDR1 is SGHTS and CDR2 is YDEGEE. This clonotype was sampled from an adult who received the AZD1222 COVID-19 vaccine. This sequence joins TRBV5-8 and TRBJ1-2; D not resolved. The specimen comprised peripheral blood, sampled 28 days after the second AZD1222 dose. The CDR3 is CASSLSRLNYGYTF. CDR3 DNA: TGTGCCAGCAGCTTGTCACGGCTTAACTATGGCTACACCTTC. The entire variable domain, with the rest obtained from reference TRBV5-8 and TRBJ1-2, is as follows: EAGVTQSPTHLIKTRGQQATLRCSPISGHTSVYWYQQALGLGLQFLLWYDEGEERNRGNFPPRFSGRQFPNYSSELNVNALELEDSALYLCASSLSRLNYGYTFGSGTRLTVV.